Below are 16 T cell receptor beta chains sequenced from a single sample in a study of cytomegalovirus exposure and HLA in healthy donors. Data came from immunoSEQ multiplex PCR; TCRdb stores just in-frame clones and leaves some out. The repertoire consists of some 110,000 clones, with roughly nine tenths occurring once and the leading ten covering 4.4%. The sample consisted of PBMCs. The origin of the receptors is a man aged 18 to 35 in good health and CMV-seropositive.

CDR3 nucleotide sequence: TGTGCCAGCAGTGAACAATTGAACACTGAAGCTTTCTTT. Amino acid sequence: CASSEQLNTEAFF. The V call is TRBV6-4, the J call TRBJ1-1; no firm D call. Deletions cut 3 bases from V and 0 bases from J, with 5 bases between. CDR1 is MRHNA, CDR2 SNTAGT, per germline. This CDR3 is built from 13 residues.

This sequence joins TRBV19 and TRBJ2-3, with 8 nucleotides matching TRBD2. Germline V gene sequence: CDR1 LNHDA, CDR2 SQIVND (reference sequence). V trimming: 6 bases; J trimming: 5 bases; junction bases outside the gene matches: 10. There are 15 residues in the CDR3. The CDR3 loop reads CASSGGASRGDTQYF. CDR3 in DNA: TGTGCCAGTAGCGGGGGGGCGAGTCGAGGAGATACGCAGTATTTT.

CDR3 sequence (DNA): TGTGCCAGCAGGCGGGGGTCCCAAGAGACCCAGTACTTC. Amino acid sequence: CASRRGSQETQYF. The V call is TRBV25-1, the J call TRBJ2-5; TRBD2 matches 7 bases. CDR3 size: 13 residues. Germline V gene data show CDR1 as MGHDK and CDR2 as SYGVNS. V trimming: 6 bases; J trimming: 1 base; junction bases outside the gene matches: 2.

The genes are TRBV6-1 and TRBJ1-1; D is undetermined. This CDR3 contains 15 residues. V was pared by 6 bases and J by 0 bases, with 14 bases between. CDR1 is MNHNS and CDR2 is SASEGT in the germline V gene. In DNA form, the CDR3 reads TGTGCCAGCAGGCCCCCGACGGGTATGAACACTGAAGCTTTCTTT. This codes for CASRPPTGMNTEAFF.

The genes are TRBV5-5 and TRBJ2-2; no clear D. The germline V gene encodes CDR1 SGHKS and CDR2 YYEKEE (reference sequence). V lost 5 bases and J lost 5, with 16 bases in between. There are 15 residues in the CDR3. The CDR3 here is CASSLQGPGTGELFF. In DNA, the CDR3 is TGTGCCAGCAGTCTGCAAGGTCCGGGTACCGGGGAGCTGTTTTTT.

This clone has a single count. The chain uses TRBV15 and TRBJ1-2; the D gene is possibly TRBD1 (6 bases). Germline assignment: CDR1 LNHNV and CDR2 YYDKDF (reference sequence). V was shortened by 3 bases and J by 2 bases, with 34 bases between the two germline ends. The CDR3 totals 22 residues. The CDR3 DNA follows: TGTGCCACCAGCAGGGACCCTTATTTACAGGGTCGGAGCCCATACATGAACTATGGCTACACCTTC. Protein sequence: CATSRDPYLQGRSPYMNYGYTF. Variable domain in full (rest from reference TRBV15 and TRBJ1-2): DAMVIQNPRYQVTQFGKPVTLSCSQTLNHNVMYWYQQKSSQAPKLLFHYYDKDFNNEADTPDNFQSRRPNTSFCFLDIRSPGLGDTAMYLCATSRDPYLQGRSPYMNYGYTFGSGTRLTVV.

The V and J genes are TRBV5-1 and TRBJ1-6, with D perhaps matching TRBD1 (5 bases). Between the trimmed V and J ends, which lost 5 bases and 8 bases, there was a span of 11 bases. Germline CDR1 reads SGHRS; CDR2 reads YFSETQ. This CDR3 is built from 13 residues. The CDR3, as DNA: TGCGCCAGCAGTCAGGGAAGAGATTCACCCCTCCACTTT. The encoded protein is CASSQGRDSPLHF.

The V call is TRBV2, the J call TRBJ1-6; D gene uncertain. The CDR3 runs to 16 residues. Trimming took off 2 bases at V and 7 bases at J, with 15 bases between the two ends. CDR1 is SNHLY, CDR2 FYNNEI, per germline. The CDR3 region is CASSESQSRLNSPLHF. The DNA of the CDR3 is TGTGCCAGCAGTGAATCCCAATCGCGTCTGAATTCACCCCTCCACTTT.

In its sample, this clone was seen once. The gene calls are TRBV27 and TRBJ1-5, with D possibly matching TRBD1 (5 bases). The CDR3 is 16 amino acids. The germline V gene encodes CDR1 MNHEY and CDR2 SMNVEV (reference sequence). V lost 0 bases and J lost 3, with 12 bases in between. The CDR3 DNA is TGTGCCAGCAGTTTATCGATAGGGGCAAACAATCAGCCCCAGCATTTT. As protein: CASSLSIGANNQPQHF.

The CDR3 region is CASSPSGGIGEKLFF. CDR3 bases: TGTGCCAGCAGTCCATCAGGGGGCATAGGTGAAAAACTGTTTTTT. V gene TRBV6-5 combines with J gene TRBJ1-4; the match to TRBD1 covers 8 bases. Germline lookup yields CDR1 MNHEY and CDR2 SVGAGI. This CDR3 comprises 15 residues. Trimming removed 5 bases from V and 7 bases from J; junction bases left unmatched: 9.

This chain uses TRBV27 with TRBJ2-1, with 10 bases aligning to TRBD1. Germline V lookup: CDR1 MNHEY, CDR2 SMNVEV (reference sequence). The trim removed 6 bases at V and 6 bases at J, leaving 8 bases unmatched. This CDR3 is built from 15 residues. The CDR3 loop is CASSDDRGLRNEQFF. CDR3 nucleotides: TGTGCCAGCAGCGACGACAGGGGGCTTCGCAATGAGCAGTTCTTC.

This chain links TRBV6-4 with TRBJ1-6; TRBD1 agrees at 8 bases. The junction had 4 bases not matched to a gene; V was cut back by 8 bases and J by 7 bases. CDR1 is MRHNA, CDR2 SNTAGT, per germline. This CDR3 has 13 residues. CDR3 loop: CASQDRDNSPLHF. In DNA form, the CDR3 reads TGTGCCAGCCAGGACAGGGACAATTCACCCCTCCACTTT.

CDR3 region: CASSTQRGYNEQFF. CDR3 DNA: TGTGCCAGCAGCACGCAGCGGGGGTACAATGAGCAGTTCTTC. The rearrangement joins TRBV7-2 to TRBJ2-1; TRBD2 agrees at 8 bases. The CDR3 runs 14 residues. Germline assignment: CDR1 SGHTA and CDR2 FQGNSA. V lost 5 bases to trimming and J lost 4 bases; unmatched junction nucleotides: 4.

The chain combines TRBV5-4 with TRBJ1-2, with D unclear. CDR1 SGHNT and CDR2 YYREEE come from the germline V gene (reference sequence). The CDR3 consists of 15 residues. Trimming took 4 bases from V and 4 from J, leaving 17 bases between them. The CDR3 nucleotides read TGTGCCAGCAGCAAATCCTATACCGCCGTCTATGGCTACACCTTC. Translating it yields CASSKSYTAVYGYTF.

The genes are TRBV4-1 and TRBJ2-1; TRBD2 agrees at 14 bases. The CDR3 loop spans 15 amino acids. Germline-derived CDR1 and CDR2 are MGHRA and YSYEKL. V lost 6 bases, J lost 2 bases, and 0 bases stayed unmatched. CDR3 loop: CASRGLAGAYNEQFF. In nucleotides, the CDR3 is TGCGCCAGCAGGGGACTAGCGGGGGCCTACAATGAGCAGTTCTTC.

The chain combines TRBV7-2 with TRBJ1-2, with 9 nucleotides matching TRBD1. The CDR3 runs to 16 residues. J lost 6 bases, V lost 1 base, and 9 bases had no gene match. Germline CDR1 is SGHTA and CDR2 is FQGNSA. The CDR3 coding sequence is TGTGCCAGCAGCTTAGAGTTAAGGGACAGGGAAGATGGCTACACCTTC. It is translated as CASSLELRDREDGYTF.